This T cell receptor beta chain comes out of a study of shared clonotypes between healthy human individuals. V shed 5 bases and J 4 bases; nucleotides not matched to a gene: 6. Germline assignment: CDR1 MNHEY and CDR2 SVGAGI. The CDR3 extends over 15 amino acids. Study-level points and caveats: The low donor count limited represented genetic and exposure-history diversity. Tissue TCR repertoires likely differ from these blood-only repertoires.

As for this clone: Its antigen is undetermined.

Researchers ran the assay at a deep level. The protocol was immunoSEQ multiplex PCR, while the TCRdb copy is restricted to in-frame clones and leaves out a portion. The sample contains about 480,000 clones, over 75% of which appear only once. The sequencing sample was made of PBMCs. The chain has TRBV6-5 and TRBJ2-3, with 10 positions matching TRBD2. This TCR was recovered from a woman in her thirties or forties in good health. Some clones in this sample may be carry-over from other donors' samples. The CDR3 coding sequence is TGTGCCAGCAGTCAACTAGCGGGAAAGGCAGATACGCAGTATTTT. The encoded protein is CASSQLAGKADTQYF.